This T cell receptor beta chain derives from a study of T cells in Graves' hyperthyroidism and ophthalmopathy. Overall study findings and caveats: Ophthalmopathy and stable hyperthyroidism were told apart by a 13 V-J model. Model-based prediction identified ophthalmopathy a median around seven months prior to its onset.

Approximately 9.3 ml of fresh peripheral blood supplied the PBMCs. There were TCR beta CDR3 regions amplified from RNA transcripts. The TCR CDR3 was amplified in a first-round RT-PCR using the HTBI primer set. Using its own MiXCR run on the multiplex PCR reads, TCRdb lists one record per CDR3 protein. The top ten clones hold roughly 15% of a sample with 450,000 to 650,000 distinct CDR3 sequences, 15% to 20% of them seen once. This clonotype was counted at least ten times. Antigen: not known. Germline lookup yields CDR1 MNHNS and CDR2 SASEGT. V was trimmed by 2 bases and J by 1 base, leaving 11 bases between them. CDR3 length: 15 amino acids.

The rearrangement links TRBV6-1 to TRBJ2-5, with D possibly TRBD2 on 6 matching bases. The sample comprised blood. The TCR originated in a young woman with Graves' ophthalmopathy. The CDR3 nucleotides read TGTGCCAGCAGTGAACGGGCGGGGTCCCAAGAGACCCAGTACTTC. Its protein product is CASSERAGSQETQYF.